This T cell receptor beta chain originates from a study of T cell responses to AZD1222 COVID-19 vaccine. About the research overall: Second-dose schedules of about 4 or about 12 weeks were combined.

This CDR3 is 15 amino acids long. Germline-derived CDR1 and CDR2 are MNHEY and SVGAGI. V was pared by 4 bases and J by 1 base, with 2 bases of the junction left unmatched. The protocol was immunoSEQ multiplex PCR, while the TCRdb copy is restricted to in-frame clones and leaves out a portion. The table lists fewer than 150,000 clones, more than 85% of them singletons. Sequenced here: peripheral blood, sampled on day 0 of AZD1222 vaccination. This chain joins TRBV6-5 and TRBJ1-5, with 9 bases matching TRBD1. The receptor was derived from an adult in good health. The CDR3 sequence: CASSSQGASNQPQHF. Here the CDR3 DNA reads TGTGCCAGCAGTTCACAGGGGGCGAGCAATCAGCCCCAGCATTTT.